This T cell receptor (beta chain) derives from a study of early T cells in non-severe SARS-CoV-2 infection. As for the study in general: Sequenced material consisted of bulk RNA (from unsorted whole blood), and chains were unpaired. The study, taken as a whole, reports: VDJdb matching skewed toward anti-spike CD8 responses, missing private and CD4 specificities.

This clonotype was observed many times. Antigen unknown. Individual cDNA molecules were tagged with unique molecular identifiers, the study reported. TCRdb itself ran the 5' RACE reads through MiXCR, one entry per CDR3 protein. The table shows approximately 79,000 distinct CDR3 sequences, with around 13% occurring only once. This receptor was identified in an adult who was a healthcare worker with PCR-confirmed SARS-CoV-2 infection or an uninfected control (not recorded which). Input material: whole blood.

Written as DNA, the CDR3 is TGTGCCTGGAATACCCGGCATGCTTCACCCCTCCACTTT. Protein product: CAWNTRHASPLHF. This chain uses TRBV30 with TRBJ1-6; no clear D. This CDR3 is 13 amino acids long. Germline CDR1 reads GTSNPN; CDR2 reads SVGIG (reference sequence). Trimming pared 4 bases from V and 9 bases from J, leaving 13 bases between.